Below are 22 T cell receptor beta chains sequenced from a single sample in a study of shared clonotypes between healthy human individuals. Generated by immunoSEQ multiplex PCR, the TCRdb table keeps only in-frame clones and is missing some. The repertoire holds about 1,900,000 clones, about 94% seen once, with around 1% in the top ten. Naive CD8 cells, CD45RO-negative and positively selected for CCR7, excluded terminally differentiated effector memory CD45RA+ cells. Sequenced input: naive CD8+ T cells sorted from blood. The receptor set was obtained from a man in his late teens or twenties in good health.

CDR3 DNA sequence: TGTGCCAGCAGCGAACTAGCCTTCCCCCAAGAGACCCAGTACTTC. This encodes CASSELAFPQETQYF. V gene TRBV9 combines with J gene TRBJ2-5; perhaps TRBD2 as D (6 bases). V shed 3 bases and J shed 1 base, with 13 bases lying between them. CDR1 and CDR2 (germline): SGDLS, YYNGEE. The CDR3 is made up of 15 amino acids.

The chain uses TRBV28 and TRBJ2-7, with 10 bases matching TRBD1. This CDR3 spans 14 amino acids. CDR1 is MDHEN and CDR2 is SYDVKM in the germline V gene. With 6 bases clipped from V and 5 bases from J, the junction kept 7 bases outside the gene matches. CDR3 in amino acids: CASSNGQGVNEQYF. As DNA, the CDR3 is TGTGCCAGCAGCAACGGACAGGGGGTCAACGAGCAGTACTTC.

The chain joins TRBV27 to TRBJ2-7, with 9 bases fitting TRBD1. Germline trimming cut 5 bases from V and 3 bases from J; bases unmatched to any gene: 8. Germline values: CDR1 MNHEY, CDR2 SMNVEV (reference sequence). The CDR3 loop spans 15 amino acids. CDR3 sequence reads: CASSTGTGLFYEQYF. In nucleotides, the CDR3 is TGTGCCAGCAGTACCGGGACAGGGCTTTTCTACGAGCAGTACTTC.

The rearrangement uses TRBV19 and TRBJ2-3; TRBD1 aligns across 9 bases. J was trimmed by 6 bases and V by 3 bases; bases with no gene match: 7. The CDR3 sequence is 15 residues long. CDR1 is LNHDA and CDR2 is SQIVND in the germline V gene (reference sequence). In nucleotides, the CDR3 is TGTGCCAGTAGTATGTGGACAGGGGTCAGGGATACGCAGTATTTT. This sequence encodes CASSMWTGVRDTQYF.

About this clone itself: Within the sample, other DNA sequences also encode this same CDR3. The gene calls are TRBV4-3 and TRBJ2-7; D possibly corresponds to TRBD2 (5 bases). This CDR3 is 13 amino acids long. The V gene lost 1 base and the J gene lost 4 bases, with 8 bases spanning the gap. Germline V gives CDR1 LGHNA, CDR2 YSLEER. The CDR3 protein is CASSQGTSYEQYF. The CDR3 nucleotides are TGCGCCAGCAGCCAAGGGACTTCGTACGAGCAGTACTTC.

The CDR3 nucleotides read TGTGCCAGCAGCGATCAGCGGGGGGCCCTCGGCTGGGAGCTGTTTTTT. Amino acids: CASSDQRGALGWELFF. The chain uses TRBV9 and TRBJ2-2; 9 nucleotides agree with TRBD2. The CDR3 is 16 amino acids. Looked up from germline, CDR1 is SGDLS and CDR2 is YYNGEE. V dropped 3 bases and J dropped 9; count of bases not matched to a gene: 12.

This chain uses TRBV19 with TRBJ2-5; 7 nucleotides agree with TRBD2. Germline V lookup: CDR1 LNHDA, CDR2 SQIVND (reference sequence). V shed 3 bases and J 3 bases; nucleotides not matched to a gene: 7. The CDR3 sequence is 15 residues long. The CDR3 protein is CASSIGGRVEETQYF. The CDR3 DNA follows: TGTGCCAGTAGTATCGGGGGGAGAGTGGAAGAGACCCAGTACTTC.

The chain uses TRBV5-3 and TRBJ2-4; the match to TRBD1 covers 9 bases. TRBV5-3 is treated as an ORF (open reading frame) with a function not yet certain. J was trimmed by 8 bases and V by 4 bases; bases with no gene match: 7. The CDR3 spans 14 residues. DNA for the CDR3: TGTGCCAGAAGCCGCCGGGACAGGGATGACATTCAGTACTTC. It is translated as CARSRRDRDDIQYF.

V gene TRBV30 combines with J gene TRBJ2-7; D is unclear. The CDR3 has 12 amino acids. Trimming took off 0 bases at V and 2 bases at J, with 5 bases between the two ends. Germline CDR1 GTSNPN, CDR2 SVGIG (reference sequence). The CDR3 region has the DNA TGTGCCTGGAGTGTAGACACCTACGAGCAGTACTTC. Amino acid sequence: CAWSVDTYEQYF.

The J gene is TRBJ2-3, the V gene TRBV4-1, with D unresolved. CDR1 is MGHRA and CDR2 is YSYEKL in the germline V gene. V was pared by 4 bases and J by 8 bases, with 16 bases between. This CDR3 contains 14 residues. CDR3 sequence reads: CASSLGTPVVTQYF. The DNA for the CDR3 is TGCGCCAGCAGCCTCGGTACCCCAGTGGTTACGCAGTATTTT.

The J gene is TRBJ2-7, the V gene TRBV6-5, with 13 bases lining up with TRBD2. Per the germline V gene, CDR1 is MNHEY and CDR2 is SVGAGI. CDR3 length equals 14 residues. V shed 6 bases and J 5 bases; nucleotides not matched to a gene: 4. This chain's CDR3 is CASRGLAGENEQYF. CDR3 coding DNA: TGTGCCAGCAGAGGACTAGCGGGAGAAAACGAGCAGTACTTC.

The CDR3 DNA reads TGTGCCAGCAGCTTTTCCAGCACCTACGAGCAGTACTTC. This codes for CASSFSSTYEQYF. The rearrangement joins TRBV5-6 to TRBJ2-7; D gene uncertain. V lost 2 bases, J lost 2 bases, and 8 bases lay in between. The CDR3 runs to 13 residues. Germline lookup yields CDR1 SGHDT and CDR2 YYEEEE.

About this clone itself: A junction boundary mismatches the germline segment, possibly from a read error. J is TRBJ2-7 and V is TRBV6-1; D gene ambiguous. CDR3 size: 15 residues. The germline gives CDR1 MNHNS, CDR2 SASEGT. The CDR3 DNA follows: TGTGCCAGCAGGGAAGGACCCCATCCCTCCTACGAGCAGTACTTC. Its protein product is CASREGPHPSYEQYF.

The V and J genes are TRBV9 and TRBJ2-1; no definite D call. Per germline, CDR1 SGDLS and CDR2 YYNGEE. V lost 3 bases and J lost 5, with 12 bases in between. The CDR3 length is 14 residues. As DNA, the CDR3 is TGTGCCAGCAGCGGGCGCTTCGAAAACAATGAGCAGTTCTTC. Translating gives CASSGRFENNEQFF. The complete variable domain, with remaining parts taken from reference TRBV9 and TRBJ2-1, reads DSGVTQTPKHLITATGQRVTLRCSPRSGDLSVYWYQQSLDQGLQFLIQYYNGEERAKGNILERFSAQQFPDLHSELNLSSLELGDSALYFCASSGRFENNEQFFGPGTRLTVL.

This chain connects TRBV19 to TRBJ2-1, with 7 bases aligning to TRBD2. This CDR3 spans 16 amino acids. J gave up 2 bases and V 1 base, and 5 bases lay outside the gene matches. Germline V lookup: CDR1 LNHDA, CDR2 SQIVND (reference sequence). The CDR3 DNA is TGTGCCAGTAGTATAGGAGGCGGGAGTCCCTACAATGAGCAGTTCTTC. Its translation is CASSIGGGSPYNEQFF.

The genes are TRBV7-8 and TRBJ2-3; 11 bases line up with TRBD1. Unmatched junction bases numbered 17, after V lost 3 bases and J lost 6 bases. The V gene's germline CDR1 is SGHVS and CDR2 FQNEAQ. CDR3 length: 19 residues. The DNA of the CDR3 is TGTGCCAGCAGCTTGGATCCACTGACCGGACAGGGGGCTTCGGATACGCAGTATTTT. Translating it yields CASSLDPLTGQGASDTQYF.

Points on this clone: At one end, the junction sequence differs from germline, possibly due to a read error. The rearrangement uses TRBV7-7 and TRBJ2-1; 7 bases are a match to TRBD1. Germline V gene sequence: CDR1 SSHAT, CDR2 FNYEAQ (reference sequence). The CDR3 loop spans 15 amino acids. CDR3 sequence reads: CASSPGQVTYNEQFF. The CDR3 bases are TGTGCTAGCAGCCCCGGACAGGTTACCTACAATGAGCAGTTCTTC.

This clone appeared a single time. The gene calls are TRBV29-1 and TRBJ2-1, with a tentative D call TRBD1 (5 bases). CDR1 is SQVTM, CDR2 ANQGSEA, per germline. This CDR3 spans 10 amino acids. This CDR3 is CSIRGNEQFF. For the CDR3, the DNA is TGCAGTATTAGGGGCAATGAGCAGTTCTTC.

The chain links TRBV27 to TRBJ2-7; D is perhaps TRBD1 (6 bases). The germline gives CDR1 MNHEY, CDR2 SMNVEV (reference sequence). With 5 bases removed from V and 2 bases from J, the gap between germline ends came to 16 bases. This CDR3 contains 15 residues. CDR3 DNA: TGTGCCAGCAGTCCCCAGGTGGGGGCAACCTACGAGCAGTACTTC. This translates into CASSPQVGATYEQYF.

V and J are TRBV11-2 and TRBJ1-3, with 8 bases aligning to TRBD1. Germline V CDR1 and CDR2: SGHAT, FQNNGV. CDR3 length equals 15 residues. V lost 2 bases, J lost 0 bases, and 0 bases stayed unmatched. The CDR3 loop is CASSLTGGSGNTIYF. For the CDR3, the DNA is TGTGCCAGCAGCTTAACAGGGGGCTCTGGAAACACCATATATTTT.

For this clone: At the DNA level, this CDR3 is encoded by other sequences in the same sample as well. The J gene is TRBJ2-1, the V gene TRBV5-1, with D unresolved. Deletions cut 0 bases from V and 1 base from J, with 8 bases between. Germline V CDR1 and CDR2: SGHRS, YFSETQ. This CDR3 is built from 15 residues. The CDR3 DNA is TGCGCCAGCAGCTTGGACCTTAGTTCCTACAATGAGCAGTTCTTC. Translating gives CASSLDLSSYNEQFF. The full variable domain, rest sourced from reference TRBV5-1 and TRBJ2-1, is KAGVTQTPRYLIKTRGQQVTLSCSPISGHRSVSWYQQTPGQGLQFLFEYFSETQRNKGNFPGRFSGRQFSNSRSEMNVSTLELGDSALYLCASSLDLSSYNEQFFGPGTRLTVL.

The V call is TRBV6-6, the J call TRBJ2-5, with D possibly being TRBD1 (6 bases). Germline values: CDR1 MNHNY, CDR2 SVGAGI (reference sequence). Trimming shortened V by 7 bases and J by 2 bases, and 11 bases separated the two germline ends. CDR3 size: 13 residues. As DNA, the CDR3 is TGTGCCAGCATCACAGGGCCACAAGAGACCCAGTACTTC. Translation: CASITGPQETQYF.